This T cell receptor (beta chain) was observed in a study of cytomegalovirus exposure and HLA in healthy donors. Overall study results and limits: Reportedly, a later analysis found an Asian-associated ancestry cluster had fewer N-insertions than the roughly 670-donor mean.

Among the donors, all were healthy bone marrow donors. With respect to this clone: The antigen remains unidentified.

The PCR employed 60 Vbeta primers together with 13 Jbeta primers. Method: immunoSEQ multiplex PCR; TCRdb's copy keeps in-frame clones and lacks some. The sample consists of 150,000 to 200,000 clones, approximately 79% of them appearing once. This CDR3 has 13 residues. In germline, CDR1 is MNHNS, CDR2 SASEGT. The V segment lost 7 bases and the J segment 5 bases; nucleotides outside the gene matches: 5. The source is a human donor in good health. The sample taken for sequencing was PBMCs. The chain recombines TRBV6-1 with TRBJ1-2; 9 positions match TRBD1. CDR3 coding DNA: TGTGCCAGCATTCCGGGACAGGGTTATGGCTACACCTTC. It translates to CASIPGQGYGYTF.